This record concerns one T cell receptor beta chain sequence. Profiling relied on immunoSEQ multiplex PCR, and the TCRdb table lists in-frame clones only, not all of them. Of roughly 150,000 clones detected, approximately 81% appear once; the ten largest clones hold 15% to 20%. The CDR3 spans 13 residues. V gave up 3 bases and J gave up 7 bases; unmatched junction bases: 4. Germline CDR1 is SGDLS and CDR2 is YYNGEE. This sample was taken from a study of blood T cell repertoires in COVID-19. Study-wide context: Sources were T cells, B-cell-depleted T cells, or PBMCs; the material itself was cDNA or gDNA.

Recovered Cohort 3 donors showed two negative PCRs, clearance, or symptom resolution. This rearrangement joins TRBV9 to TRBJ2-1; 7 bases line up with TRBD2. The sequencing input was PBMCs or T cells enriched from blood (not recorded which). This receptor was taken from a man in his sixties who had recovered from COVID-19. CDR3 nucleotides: TGTGCCAGCAGCGAGGGAGGGCTTAATGAGCAGTTCTTC. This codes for CASSEGGLNEQFF.